The 17 T cell receptor beta chains in this list originate from one sample, sequenced in a study of CD8 T cells in ankylosing spondylitis (dated by TCRdb to 2017 to 2019). The method was 5' RACE. Sequencing relied on an Illumina HiSeq 2500. TCRdb passed the public sequencing reads through fastp at Q25 and MiXCR, retaining productive beta sequences. Entries that share a CDR3 protein sequence are merged under the most common genes and DNA. The sample records about 800,000 distinct CDR3 sequences, roughly 12% of which are singletons. The top ten constitute about 0.5% of the sample. Their antigens are not known. Points the paper makes about the study in general: Blood from ankylosing spondylitis patients appeared to be characterized by a TCR beta motif made up of eight highly homologous amino acid variants.

The sequencing sample was made of blood, either unsorted or a sorted T cell fraction (not recorded which). These receptors came from a male donor with ankylosing spondylitis.

The chain couples TRBV5-1 to TRBJ1-2; possible D gene TRBD1, 5 bases. Trimming removed 6 bases from V and 9 bases from J, with 21 bases in between. The CDR3 length is 14 residues. Germline CDR1 SGHRS, CDR2 YFSETQ. The CDR3 region is CASTRDSTEPRYTF. In nucleotides, the CDR3 is TGCGCCAGCACCCGGGACTCCACGGAGCCACGCTACACCTTC. The full variable domain, its missing parts supplied by reference TRBV5-1 and TRBJ1-2, is KAGVTQTPRYLIKTRGQQVTLSCSPISGHRSVSWYQQTPGQGLQFLFEYFSETQRNKGNFPGRFSGRQFSNSRSEMNVSTLELGDSALYLCASTRDSTEPRYTFGSGTRLTVV.

The table lists this clonotype with a few counts. This sequence joins TRBV25-1 and TRBJ2-5; unclear D gene. The ends were cut back, 3 bases at V and 2 bases at J, with 10 bases in the middle. The V gene's germline CDR1 is MGHDK and CDR2 SYGVNS. The CDR3 is made up of 14 amino acids. The CDR3 region is CASSDGLTQETQYF. CDR3 DNA: TGTGCCAGCAGTGACGGTCTAACTCAAGAGACCCAGTACTTC. Together with reference TRBV25-1 and TRBJ2-5, the CDR3 gives the full variable domain: EADIYQTPRYLVIGTGKKITLECSQTMGHDKMYWYQQDPGMELHLIHYSYGVNSTEKGDLSSESTVSRIRTEHFPLTLESARPSHTSQYLCASSDGLTQETQYFGPGTRLLVL.

The V call is TRBV5-1, the J call TRBJ2-3; 10 positions agree with TRBD2. Trimming at V came to 0 bases and at J to 1 base, leaving 5 bases not matched to a gene. The germline V gene has CDR1 SGHRS and CDR2 YFSETQ. The CDR3 loop spans 17 amino acids. CDR3 in amino acids: CASSLGVAGGRTDTQYF. The CDR3 bases are TGCGCCAGCAGCTTGGGGGTAGCGGGAGGTCGCACAGATACGCAGTATTTT.

This clonotype was observed a handful of times. The V call is TRBV20-1, the J call TRBJ1-6; 10 positions agree with TRBD1. From germline, CDR1 is DFQATT and CDR2 SNEGSKA (reference sequence). The J segment lost 14 bases and the V segment lost 5 bases, leaving 6 bases of the junction unmatched. This CDR3 contains 12 residues. The CDR3, as DNA: TGCAGTGCTCGGACAGGGGGGATGACCCTCCACTTT. This codes for CSARTGGMTLHF.

This clonotype was detected only a few times. V usage is TRBV27 and J usage is TRBJ1-2, with D possibly matching TRBD1 (6 bases). Germline V CDR1 and CDR2: MNHEY, SMNVEV (reference sequence). The CDR3 contains 14 residues. Trimming left V 8 bases short and J 2 bases short, with 15 bases between. CDR3 in amino acids: CASGQRGSNYGYTF. The CDR3 DNA reads as TGTGCCAGCGGACAAAGGGGGAGCAACTATGGCTACACCTTC.

This clonotype showed up many times. The rearrangement joins TRBV6-5 to TRBJ2-2; 13 bases are shared with TRBD2. After removal of 6 bases from V and 3 bases from J, the junction contained 10 bases not matched to a gene. Looked up from germline, CDR1 is MNHEY and CDR2 is SVGAGI. The CDR3 is 18 residues long. The CDR3 coding sequence is TGTGCCAGCAGATACCCTCCCGGACTAGCGGGGGACACCGGGGAGCTGTTTTTT. This encodes CASRYPPGLAGDTGELFF.

This clonotype was seen many times. The chain uses TRBV29-1 and TRBJ2-5; D is ambiguous. The CDR3 has 12 residues. The V and J ends lost 3 bases and 5 bases respectively, with 10 bases between them. Looked up from germline, CDR1 is SQVTM and CDR2 is ANQGSEA. CDR3: CSVEKAGETQYF. The DNA for the CDR3 is TGCAGCGTTGAGAAGGCTGGGGAGACCCAGTACTTC.

This clonotype appeared a few times. Since a much larger clone is just one base distant, this may be a read error. This chain joins TRBV27 and TRBJ1-5; D unresolved. Germline-derived CDR1 and CDR2 are MNHEY and SMNVEV (reference sequence). The CDR3 sequence is 12 residues long. Trimming removed 3 bases from V and 3 bases from J, with 3 bases in between. CDR3 DNA: TGTGCCAGCAGTTTTACCAATCAGCCCCAGCATTTT. Translated: CASSFTNQPQHF.

This clonotype was observed a few times. The chain combines TRBV7-2 with TRBJ1-5; 7 bases are a match to TRBD1. Germline V CDR1 and CDR2: SGHTA, FQGNSA. J gave up 7 bases and V 5 bases, and 8 bases lay outside the gene matches. The CDR3 length is 14 residues. The DNA of the CDR3 is TGTGCCAGCAGCCGGGACAGTAATAGACAGCCCCAGCATTTT. This codes for CASSRDSNRQPQHF.

This clonotype was counted between two and nine times. This chain connects TRBV18 to TRBJ2-4; TRBD1 matches at 11 bases. V gave up 4 bases and J gave up 8 bases; unmatched junction bases: 10. CDR1 and CDR2 (germline): KGHSH, LQKENI. The CDR3 loop spans 16 amino acids. The CDR3 sequence: CASSRDRGSDLDIQYF. DNA for the CDR3: TGTGCCAGCTCACGGGACAGGGGGAGTGATCTGGACATTCAGTACTTC. Full variable domain (remainder filled in from reference TRBV18 and TRBJ2-4): NAGVMQNPRHLVRRRGQEARLRCSPMKGHSHVYWYRQLPEEGLKFMVYLQKENIIDESGMPKERFSAEFPKEGPSILRIQQVVRGDSAAYFCASSRDRGSDLDIQYFGAGTRLSVL.

This clonotype was observed at least ten times. The rearrangement joins TRBV7-2 to TRBJ1-2; D not certain. The CDR3 runs 12 residues. The V and J ends lost 5 bases and 3 bases respectively, with 7 bases between them. Germline assignment: CDR1 SGHTA and CDR2 FQGNSA. CDR3 residues: CASSPTDYGYTF. The DNA of the CDR3 is TGTGCCAGCAGCCCCACGGACTATGGCTACACCTTC.

The chain carries TRBV6-1 and TRBJ1-2; 7 positions match TRBD1. The junction had 11 bases not matched to a gene; V was cut back by 5 bases and J by 2 bases. CDR3 length: 16 residues. The V gene's germline CDR1 is MNHNS and CDR2 SASEGT. As DNA, the CDR3 is TGTGCCAGCAGTCTCCCCGGGAGGGGGCCCAACTATGGCTACACCTTC. It is translated as CASSLPGRGPNYGYTF.

A few counts support this clonotype. The chain employs TRBV5-1 and TRBJ1-1; maybe TRBD1 (6 bases). The CDR3 contains 13 residues. The V and J ends lost 2 bases and 10 bases respectively, with 15 bases between them. Germline-derived CDR1 and CDR2 are SGHRS and YFSETQ. The CDR3 is CASSFGGGSGAFF. The CDR3 DNA is TGCGCCAGCAGCTTCGGAGGGGGTTCGGGAGCTTTCTTT. Together with reference TRBV5-1 and TRBJ1-1, the CDR3 gives the full variable domain: KAGVTQTPRYLIKTRGQQVTLSCSPISGHRSVSWYQQTPGQGLQFLFEYFSETQRNKGNFPGRFSGRQFSNSRSEMNVSTLELGDSALYLCASSFGGGSGAFFGQGTRLTVV.

This clonotype was seen ten or more times. The chain carries TRBV20-1 and TRBJ2-7; TRBD2 aligns across 7 bases. In germline, CDR1 is DFQATT, CDR2 SNEGSKA (reference sequence). V trimming: 5 bases; J trimming: 5 bases; junction bases outside the gene matches: 6. This CDR3 spans 12 amino acids. Here the CDR3 reads CSAVLRGNEQYF. The CDR3 bases are TGCAGTGCTGTTTTGCGGGGGAACGAGCAGTACTTC.

A few counts support this clonotype. The chain has TRBV7-2 and TRBJ1-5; 7 bases line up with TRBD1. From germline, CDR1 is SGHTA and CDR2 FQGNSA. The ends lost 5 bases at V and 0 bases at J; junction bases unmatched: 10. The CDR3 is made up of 17 amino acids. The CDR3 DNA reads as TGTGCCAGCAGCAAACAGGGGCGGCTCTATAGCAATCAGCCCCAGCATTTT. This sequence encodes CASSKQGRLYSNQPQHF.

This clonotype has only a few counts. The V and J genes are TRBV4-3 and TRBJ2-4; D tentatively reads TRBD1 or TRBD2 (6 bases each). The V end lost 0 bases, the J end lost 9 bases, and 21 bases lay between the germline ends. Germline CDR1 LGHNA, CDR2 YSLEER. The CDR3 has 17 amino acids. The CDR3 nucleotides are TGCGCCAGCAGCCAAGATCCCAGGGCAGCAAGGGGGGTCATTCAGTACTTC. It encodes CASSQDPRAARGVIQYF.

The rearrangement joins TRBV18 to TRBJ2-5; D unresolved. This CDR3 has 15 amino acids. Germline lookup yields CDR1 KGHSH and CDR2 LQKENI. The germline V and J ends were trimmed by 2 bases and 2 bases, with 12 bases remaining between them. CDR3 loop: CASSPNLQIQETQYF. In nucleotides, the CDR3 is TGTGCCAGCTCACCAAATCTACAGATACAAGAGACCCAGTACTTC.